This is a list of T cell receptor beta chains from one sample in a study of OX40 agonist ivuxolimab in advanced cancers. Sequenced by immunoSEQ multiplex PCR; TCRdb stores in-frame clones only, minus some. The sample yields about 70,000 clones, about nine tenths seen once. The source was CD4+ or CD8+ T cells sorted from blood, collected in a trial of the OX40 agonist ivuxolimab. The source of these receptors is an adult with an advanced solid tumor such as melanoma, head and neck, liver or kidney cancer. Each CDR3 is given with its conserved first and last residue. Each record gives: V gene, clone size, CDR3 length, J gene, CDR3 protein. Clone size is given for some rows only: seen once, a few or many times, or a class if the clone is expanded.

TRBV6-1	-	14	TRBJ1-2	CASTWDPTSYGYTF
TRBV19	few	13	TRBJ2-7	CASSPRTGPKQYF
TRBV7-2	-	14	TRBJ2-3	CASSNKDSTDTQYF
TRBV28	-	15	TRBJ2-3	CASSFSGGRTDTQYF
TRBV7-8	-	14	TRBJ2-2	CASRRTRGTGELFF
TRBV2	-	15	TRBJ2-1	CASSDRTSGGVEQFF
TRBV7-9	-	14	TRBJ1-3	CASSIQIAGNTIYF
TRBV30	-	13	TRBJ2-2	CAWMEISTGKLFF
TRBV18	-	15	TRBJ1-1	CASSPIGDSNTEAFF
TRBV6-1	-	13	TRBJ2-5	CASSLDYQETQYF
TRBV5-4	-	14	TRBJ2-3	CASRGRGGTDTQYF
TRBV6-5	-	13	TRBJ1-6	CASGDSYNSPLHF
TRBV5-1	once	15	TRBJ1-4	CASSFTASTNEKLFF
TRBV7-9	-	17	TRBJ2-1	CASSPLRRAEAYNEQFF
TRBV5-3	-	15	TRBJ1-2	CASAPTDRPNYGYTF
TRBV2	once	15	TRBJ2-1	CASSEEAGGPGEQFF
TRBV15	-	15	TRBJ2-5	CATSRELLEGETQYF
TRBV30	-	13	TRBJ1-4	CAWSSGVEEKLFF
TRBV18	-	15	TRBJ2-5	CASSPGGALEETQYF